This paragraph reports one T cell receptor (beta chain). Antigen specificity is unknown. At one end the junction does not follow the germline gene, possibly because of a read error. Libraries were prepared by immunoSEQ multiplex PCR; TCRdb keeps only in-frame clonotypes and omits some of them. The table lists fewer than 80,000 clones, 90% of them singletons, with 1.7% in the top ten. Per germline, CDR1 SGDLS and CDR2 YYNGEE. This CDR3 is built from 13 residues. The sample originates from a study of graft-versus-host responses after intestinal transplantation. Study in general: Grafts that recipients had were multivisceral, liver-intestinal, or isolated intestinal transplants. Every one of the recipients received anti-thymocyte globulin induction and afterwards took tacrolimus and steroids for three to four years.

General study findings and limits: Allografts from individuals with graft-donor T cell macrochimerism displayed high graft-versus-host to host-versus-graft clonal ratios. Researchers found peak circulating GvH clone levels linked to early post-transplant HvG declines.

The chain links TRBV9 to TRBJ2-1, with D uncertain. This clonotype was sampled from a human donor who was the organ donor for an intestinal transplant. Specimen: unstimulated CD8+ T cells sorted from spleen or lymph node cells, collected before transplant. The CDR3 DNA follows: TGTGCCAGCAGCGTAGGAGGAGAGAATGTGCAGTTCTTC. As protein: CASSVGGENVQFF.